The T cell receptor (beta chain) under discussion was sequenced for a study of shared clonotypes between healthy human individuals. Study findings and constraints: The naive CD4 repertoires of a few donors were compared, and approximately 5.3% of clonotypes were shared. Larger estimated richness was generally recorded for naive subsets relative to memory subsets.

At deep level, the assay was performed. The DNA input per sorted-subset replicate PCR was roughly 180 ng, corresponding to tens of thousands of T cell genomes. The method was immunoSEQ multiplex PCR; TCRdb's version includes in-frame clones alone and lacks a portion of them. The sample consists of around 650,000 clones, roughly 96% of them appearing once. Details on this clone: Its antigen is not identified.

Germline CDR1 is SGHRS and CDR2 is YFSETQ. The V gene lost 1 base and the J gene lost 4 bases, with 12 bases spanning the gap. The CDR3 loop spans 14 amino acids. Selected positively for CCR7 and CD45RO-negative, naive CD8 cells excluded terminally differentiated effector memory CD45RA+ cells. The specimen was naive CD8+ T cells sorted from blood. This clonotype was obtained from a woman aged 25 to 39 in good health. The chain has TRBV5-1 and TRBJ2-7; D is undetermined. CDR3 protein: CASSLYHNVYEQYF. Written as DNA, the CDR3 is TGCGCCAGCAGCTTGTATCACAACGTATACGAGCAGTACTTC.